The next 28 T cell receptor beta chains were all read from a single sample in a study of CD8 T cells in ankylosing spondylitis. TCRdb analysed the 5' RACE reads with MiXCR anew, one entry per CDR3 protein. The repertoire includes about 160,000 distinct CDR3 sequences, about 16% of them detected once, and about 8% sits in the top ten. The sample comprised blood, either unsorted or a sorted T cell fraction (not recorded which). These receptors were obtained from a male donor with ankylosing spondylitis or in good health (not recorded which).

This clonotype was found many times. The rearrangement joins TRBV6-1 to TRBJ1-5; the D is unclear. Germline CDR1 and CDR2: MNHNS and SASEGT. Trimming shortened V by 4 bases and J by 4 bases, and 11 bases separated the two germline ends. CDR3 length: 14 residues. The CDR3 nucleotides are TGTGCCAGCAGTGGGCGGGGTCCAAATCAGCCCCAGCATTTT. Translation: CASSGRGPNQPQHF.

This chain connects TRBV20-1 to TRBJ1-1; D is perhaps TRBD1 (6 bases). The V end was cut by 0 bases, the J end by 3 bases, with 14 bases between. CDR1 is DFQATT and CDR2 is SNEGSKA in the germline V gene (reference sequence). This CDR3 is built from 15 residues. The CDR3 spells CSARERGAEYTEAFF. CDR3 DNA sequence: TGCAGTGCTAGAGAACGGGGGGCTGAGTACACTGAAGCTTTCTTT.

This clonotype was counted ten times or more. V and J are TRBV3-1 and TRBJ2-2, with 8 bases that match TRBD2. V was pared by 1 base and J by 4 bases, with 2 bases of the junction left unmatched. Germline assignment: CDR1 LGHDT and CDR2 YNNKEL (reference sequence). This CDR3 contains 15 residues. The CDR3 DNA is TGTGCCAGCAGCCAAGCAGCGGGAGTCACCGGGGAGCTGTTTTTT. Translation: CASSQAAGVTGELFF.

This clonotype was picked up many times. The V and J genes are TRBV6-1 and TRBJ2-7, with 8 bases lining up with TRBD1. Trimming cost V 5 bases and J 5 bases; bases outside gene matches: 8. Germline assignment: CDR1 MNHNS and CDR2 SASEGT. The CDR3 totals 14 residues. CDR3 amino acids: CASSIGQGSHEQYF. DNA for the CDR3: TGTGCCAGCAGTATTGGACAGGGTTCCCACGAGCAGTACTTC.

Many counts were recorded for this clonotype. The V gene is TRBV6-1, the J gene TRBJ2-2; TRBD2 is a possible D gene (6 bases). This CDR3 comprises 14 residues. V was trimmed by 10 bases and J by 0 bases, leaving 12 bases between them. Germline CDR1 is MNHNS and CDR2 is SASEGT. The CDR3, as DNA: TGTGCCACCTGGAGGGGTGCGAACACCGGGGAGCTGTTTTTT. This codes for CATWRGANTGELFF.

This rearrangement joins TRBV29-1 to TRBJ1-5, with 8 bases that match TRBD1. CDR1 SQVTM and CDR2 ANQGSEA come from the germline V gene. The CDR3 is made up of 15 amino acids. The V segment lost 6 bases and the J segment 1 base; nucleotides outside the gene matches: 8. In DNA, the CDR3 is TGCAGCGTCGGGGCCGGGACAGGAAGCAATCAGCCCCAGCATTTT. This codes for CSVGAGTGSNQPQHF.

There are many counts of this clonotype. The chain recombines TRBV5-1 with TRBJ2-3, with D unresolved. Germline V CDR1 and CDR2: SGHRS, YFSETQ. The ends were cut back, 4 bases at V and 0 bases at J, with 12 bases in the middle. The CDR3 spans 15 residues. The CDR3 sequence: CASSPIGTSTDTQYF. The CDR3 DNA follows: TGCGCCAGCAGCCCCATTGGAACTAGCACAGATACGCAGTATTTT. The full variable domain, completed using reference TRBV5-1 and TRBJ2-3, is KAGVTQTPRYLIKTRGQQVTLSCSPISGHRSVSWYQQTPGQGLQFLFEYFSETQRNKGNFPGRFSGRQFSNSRSEMNVSTLELGDSALYLCASSPIGTSTDTQYFGPGTRLTVL.

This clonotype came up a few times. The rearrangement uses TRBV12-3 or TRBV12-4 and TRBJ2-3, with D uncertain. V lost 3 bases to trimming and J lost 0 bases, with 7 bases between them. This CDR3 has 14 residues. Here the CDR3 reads CASSFLESTDTQYF. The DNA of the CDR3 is TGTGCCAGCAGTTTTCTGGAAAGCACAGATACGCAGTATTTT.

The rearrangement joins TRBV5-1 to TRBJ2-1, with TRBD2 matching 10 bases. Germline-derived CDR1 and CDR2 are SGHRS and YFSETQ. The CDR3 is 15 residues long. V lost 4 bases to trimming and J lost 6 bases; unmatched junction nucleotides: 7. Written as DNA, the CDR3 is TGCGCCAGCAGCCAGGGACTAGCGCTATTCAATGAGCAGTTCTTC. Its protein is CASSQGLALFNEQFF. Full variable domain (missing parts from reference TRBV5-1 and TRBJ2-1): KAGVTQTPRYLIKTRGQQVTLSCSPISGHRSVSWYQQTPGQGLQFLFEYFSETQRNKGNFPGRFSGRQFSNSRSEMNVSTLELGDSALYLCASSQGLALFNEQFFGPGTRLTVL.

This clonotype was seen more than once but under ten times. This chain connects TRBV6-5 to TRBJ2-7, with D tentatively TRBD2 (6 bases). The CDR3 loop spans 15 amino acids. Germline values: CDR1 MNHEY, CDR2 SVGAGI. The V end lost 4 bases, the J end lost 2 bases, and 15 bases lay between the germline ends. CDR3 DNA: TGTGCCAGCAGTTCATCGGCGAGCGGGCCCTACGAGCAGTACTTC. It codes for CASSSSASGPYEQYF.

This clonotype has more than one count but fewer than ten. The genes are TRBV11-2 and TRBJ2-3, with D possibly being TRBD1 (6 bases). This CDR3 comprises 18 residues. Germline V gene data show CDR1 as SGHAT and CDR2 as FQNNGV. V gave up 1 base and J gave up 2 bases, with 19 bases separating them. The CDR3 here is CASSLGPGGGHFTDTQYF. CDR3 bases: TGTGCCAGCAGCTTAGGCCCCGGTGGGGGACACTTCACAGATACGCAGTATTTT.

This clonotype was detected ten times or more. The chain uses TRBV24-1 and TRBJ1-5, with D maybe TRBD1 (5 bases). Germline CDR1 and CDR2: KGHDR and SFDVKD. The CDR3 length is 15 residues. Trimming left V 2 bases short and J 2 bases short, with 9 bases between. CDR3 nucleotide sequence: TGTGCCACCAGTGATTCGGGGGTTGGCAATCAGCCCCAGCATTTT. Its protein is CATSDSGVGNQPQHF.

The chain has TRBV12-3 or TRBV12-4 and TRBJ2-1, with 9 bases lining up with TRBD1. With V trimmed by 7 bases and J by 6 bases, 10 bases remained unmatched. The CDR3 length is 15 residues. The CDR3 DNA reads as TGTGCCAGCAACAACCGGGACAGGGCCGGCAATGAGCAGTTCTTC. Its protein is CASNNRDRAGNEQFF.

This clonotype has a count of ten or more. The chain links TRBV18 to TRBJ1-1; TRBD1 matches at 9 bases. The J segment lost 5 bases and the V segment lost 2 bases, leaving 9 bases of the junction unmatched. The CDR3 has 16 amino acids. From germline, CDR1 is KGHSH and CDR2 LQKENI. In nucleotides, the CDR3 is TGTGCCAGCTCACCAATTGGGACAGGGCCGGGGACTGAAGCTTTCTTT. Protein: CASSPIGTGPGTEAFF.

CDR3 sequence: CASSWAPDRGNEQFF. The CDR3 DNA follows: TGTGCCAGCAGTTGGGCGCCAGACAGGGGCAATGAGCAGTTCTTC. The V gene is TRBV6-5, the J gene TRBJ2-1; 8 bases are shared with TRBD1. The ends lost 4 bases at V and 6 bases at J; junction bases unmatched: 8. CDR1 is MNHEY, CDR2 SVGAGI, per germline. The CDR3 spans 15 residues.

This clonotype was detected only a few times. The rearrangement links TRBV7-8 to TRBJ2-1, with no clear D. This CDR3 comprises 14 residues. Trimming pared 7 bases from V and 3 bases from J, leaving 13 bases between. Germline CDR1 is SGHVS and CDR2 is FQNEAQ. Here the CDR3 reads CASTLGENYNEQFF. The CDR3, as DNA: TGTGCCAGCACCTTGGGCGAGAACTACAATGAGCAGTTCTTC.

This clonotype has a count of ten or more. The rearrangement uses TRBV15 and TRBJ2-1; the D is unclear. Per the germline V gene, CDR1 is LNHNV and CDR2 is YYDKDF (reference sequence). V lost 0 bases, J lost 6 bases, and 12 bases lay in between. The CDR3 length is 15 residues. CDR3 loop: CATSRDSGRSNEQFF. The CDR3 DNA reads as TGTGCCACCAGCAGAGATTCGGGTAGATCCAATGAGCAGTTCTTC.

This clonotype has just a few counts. Written as DNA, the CDR3 is TGTGCCAGCAGCCTCCAACCGTTGGGGAGGAACAGGATTTCGTTCGAGCAGTACTTC. Translating it yields CASSLQPLGRNRISFEQYF. V gene TRBV4-2 combines with J gene TRBJ2-7, with TRBD2 as a possible D gene (6 bases). Trimming stripped 4 bases from V and 6 bases from J, with 31 bases between. This CDR3 is 19 amino acids long. The germline V gene encodes CDR1 LGHNA and CDR2 YNFKEQ.

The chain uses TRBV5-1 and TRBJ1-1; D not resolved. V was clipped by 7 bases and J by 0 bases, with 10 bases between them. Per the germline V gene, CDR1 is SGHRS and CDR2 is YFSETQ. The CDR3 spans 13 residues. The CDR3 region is CASQAEVNTEAFF. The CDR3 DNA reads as TGCGCCAGCCAGGCCGAGGTGAACACTGAAGCTTTCTTT.

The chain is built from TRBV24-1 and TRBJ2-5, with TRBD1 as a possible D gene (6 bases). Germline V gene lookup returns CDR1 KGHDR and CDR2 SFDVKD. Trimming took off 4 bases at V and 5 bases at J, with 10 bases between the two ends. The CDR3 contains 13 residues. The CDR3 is CATSEGAWETQYF. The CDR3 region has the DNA TGTGCCACCAGTGAGGGGGCTTGGGAGACCCAGTACTTC.

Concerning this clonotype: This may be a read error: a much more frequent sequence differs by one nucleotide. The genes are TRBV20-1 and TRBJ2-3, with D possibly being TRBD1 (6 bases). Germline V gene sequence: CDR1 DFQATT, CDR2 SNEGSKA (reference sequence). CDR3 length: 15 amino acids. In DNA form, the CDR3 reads TGCAGTGCTAGAGTTCCCGGACAGCACACAGATATGCAGTATTTT. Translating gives CSARVPGQHTDMQYF.

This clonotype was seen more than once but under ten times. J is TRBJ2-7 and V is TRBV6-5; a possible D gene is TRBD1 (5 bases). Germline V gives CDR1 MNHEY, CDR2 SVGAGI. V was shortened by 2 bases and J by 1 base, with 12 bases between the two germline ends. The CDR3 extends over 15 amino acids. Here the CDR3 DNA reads TGTGCCAGCAGTTACGACAGAGCAAGATCCTACGAGCAGTACTTC. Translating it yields CASSYDRARSYEQYF.

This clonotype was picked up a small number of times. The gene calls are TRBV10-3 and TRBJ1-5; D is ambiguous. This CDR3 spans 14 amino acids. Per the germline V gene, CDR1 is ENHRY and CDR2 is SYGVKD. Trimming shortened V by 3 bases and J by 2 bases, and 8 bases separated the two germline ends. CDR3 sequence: CAISDPGGNQPQHF. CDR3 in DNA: TGTGCCATCAGTGATCCTGGCGGCAATCAGCCCCAGCATTTT.

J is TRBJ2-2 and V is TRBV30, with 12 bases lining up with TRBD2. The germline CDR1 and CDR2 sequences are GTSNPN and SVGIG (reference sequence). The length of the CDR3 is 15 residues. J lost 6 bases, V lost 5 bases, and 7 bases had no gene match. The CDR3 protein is CAWEFLAGGPGELFF. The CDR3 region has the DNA TGTGCCTGGGAATTCCTAGCGGGAGGGCCCGGGGAGCTGTTTTTT. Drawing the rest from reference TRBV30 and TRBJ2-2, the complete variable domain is SQTIHQWPATLVQPVGSPLSLECTVEGTSNPNLYWYRQAAGRGLQLLFYSVGIGQISSEVPQNLSASRPQDRQFILSSKKLLLSDSGFYLCAWEFLAGGPGELFFGEGSRLTVL.

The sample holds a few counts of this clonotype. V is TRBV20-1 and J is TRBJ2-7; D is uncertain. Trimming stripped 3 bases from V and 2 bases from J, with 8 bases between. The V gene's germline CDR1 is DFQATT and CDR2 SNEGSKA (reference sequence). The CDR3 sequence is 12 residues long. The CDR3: CSASRLAYEQYF. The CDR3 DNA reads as TGCAGTGCTAGTCGCCTAGCCTACGAGCAGTACTTC.

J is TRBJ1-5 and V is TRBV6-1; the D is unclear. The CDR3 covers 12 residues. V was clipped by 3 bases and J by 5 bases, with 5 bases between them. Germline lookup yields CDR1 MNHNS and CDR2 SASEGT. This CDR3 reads CASSDWDQPQHF. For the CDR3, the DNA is TGTGCCAGCAGTGATTGGGATCAGCCCCAGCATTTT.

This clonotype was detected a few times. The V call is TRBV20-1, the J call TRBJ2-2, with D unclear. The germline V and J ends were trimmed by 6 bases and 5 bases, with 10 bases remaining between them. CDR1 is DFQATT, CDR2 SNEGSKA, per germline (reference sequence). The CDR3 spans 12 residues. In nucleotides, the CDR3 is TGCAGTGCGCCACAAGGGACCGGGGAGCTGTTTTTT. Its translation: CSAPQGTGELFF.

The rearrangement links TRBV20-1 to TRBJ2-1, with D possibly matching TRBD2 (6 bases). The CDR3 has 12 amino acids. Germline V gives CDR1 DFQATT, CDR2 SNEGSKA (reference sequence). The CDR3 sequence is CGTQDYYNEQFF. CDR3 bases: TGCGGAACCCAGGACTACTACAATGAGCAGTTCTTC.